One sample yielded the 31 T cell receptor beta chains listed below, sequenced in a study of OX40 agonist ivuxolimab in advanced cancers. The repertoire was sequenced with immunoSEQ multiplex PCR; TCRdb's copy has only in-frame clones and lacks some. The sample lists about 14,000 clones; 70% to 80% were seen once. The specimen comprised CD4+ or CD8+ T cells sorted from blood, sampled in a trial of the OX40 agonist ivuxolimab. The source is an adult with an advanced solid tumor such as melanoma, head and neck, liver or kidney cancer.

This clone occurred once. V usage is TRBV5-6 and J usage is TRBJ2-1; the match to TRBD2 covers 8 bases. This CDR3 is built from 14 residues. With 5 bases clipped from V and 4 bases from J, the junction kept 5 bases outside the gene matches. Germline CDR1 is SGHDT and CDR2 is YYEEEE. This chain's CDR3 is CASSWGGGYNEQFF. The CDR3 DNA follows: TGTGCCAGCAGTTGGGGCGGGGGGTACAATGAGCAGTTCTTC.

Turning to this clone: Its ends do not fully match the called genes, so a read error is possible. The chain combines TRBV10-3 with TRBJ2-7, with D hard to call. Germline V gene lookup returns CDR1 ENHRY and CDR2 SYGVKD. The CDR3 runs to 12 residues. The CDR3 DNA reads TGTGCCAGCAGTTACCCCTCGTTCGAGCAGTACTTC. Encoded protein: CASSYPSFEQYF.

The gene calls are TRBV5-1 and TRBJ1-1; the D gene is possibly TRBD1 (5 bases). The CDR3 runs to 16 residues. The V gene's germline CDR1 is SGHRS and CDR2 YFSETQ. V lost 4 bases and J 1 base, leaving 17 bases between the germline ends. The CDR3 region is CASSRWGGSANTEAFF. In DNA form, the CDR3 reads TGCGCCAGCAGCCGGTGGGGCGGGTCCGCGAACACTGAAGCTTTCTTT.

The V call is TRBV20-1, the J call TRBJ2-7; TRBD1 is a possible D gene (6 bases). The CDR3 length is 11 residues. The germline V and J ends were trimmed by 5 bases and 4 bases, with 9 bases remaining between them. The V gene's germline CDR1 is DFQATT and CDR2 SNEGSKA (reference sequence). CDR3 sequence reads: CSAFGQYEQYF. The DNA of the CDR3 is TGCAGTGCTTTCGGACAGTACGAGCAGTACTTC.

The chain couples TRBV25-1 to TRBJ2-5; D perhaps matches TRBD2 (6 bases). Trimming left V 2 bases short and J 0 bases short, with 13 bases between. The CDR3 contains 16 residues. In germline, CDR1 is MGHDK, CDR2 SYGVNS. CDR3: CASSEPYRDYQETQYF. The CDR3 DNA is TGTGCCAGCAGTGAACCTTACCGGGACTACCAAGAGACCCAGTACTTC.

In nucleotides, the CDR3 is TGCGCCAGCAGCCAAGGTTCACAGGGCATAGAGACCCAGTACTTC. This translates into CASSQGSQGIETQYF. The chain has TRBV4-1 and TRBJ2-5; perhaps TRBD1 as D (6 bases). The CDR3 spans 15 residues. Trimming pared 1 base from V and 4 bases from J, leaving 13 bases between. Germline CDR1 reads MGHRA; CDR2 reads YSYEKL.

This chain uses TRBV7-8 with TRBJ2-7; D is unclear. CDR1 is SGHVS, CDR2 FQNEAQ, per germline. The CDR3 consists of 13 residues. V dropped 0 bases and J dropped 4 bases, with 7 bases sitting between them. CDR3 in amino acids: CASSLAGGYEQYF. CDR3 DNA sequence: TGTGCCAGCAGCTTAGCTGGCGGATACGAGCAGTACTTC. Full variable domain (rest looked up from reference TRBV7-8 and TRBJ2-7): GAGVSQSPRYKVAKRGQDVALRCDPISGHVSLFWYQQALGQGPEFLTYFQNEAQLDKSGLPSDRFFAERPEGSVSTLKIQRTQQEDSAVYLCASSLAGGYEQYFGPGTRLTVT.

The chain joins TRBV7-9 to TRBJ2-5, with TRBD1 as a possible D gene (6 bases). The CDR3 covers 16 residues. Germline values: CDR1 SEHNR, CDR2 FQNEAQ (reference sequence). V was cut by 1 base and J by 1 base, with 13 bases left in between. CDR3 sequence reads: CASSLVGEGGQETQYF. In DNA form, the CDR3 reads TGTGCCAGCAGCTTAGTAGGAGAAGGGGGCCAAGAGACCCAGTACTTC. The whole variable domain, remainder taken from reference TRBV7-9 and TRBJ2-5, is DTGVSQNPRHKITKRGQNVTFRCDPISEHNRLYWYRQTLGQGPEFLTYFQNEAQLEKSRLLSDRFSAERPKGSFSTLEIQRTEQGDSAMYLCASSLVGEGGQETQYFGPGTRLLVL.

This clone was seen only once. The rearrangement uses TRBV19 and TRBJ1-2; 11 bases are a match to TRBD1. V lost 6 bases and J lost 8; bases outside the gene matches: 5. The CDR3 spans 13 residues. Germline V CDR1 and CDR2: LNHDA, SQIVND (reference sequence). DNA of the CDR3: TGTGCCAGTAGCAGGGACAGGGGGAGAGGCTACACCTTC. This gives the protein CASSRDRGRGYTF.

V is TRBV7-9 and J is TRBJ2-5; no clear D gene. The CDR3 extends over 16 amino acids. CDR1 is SEHNR and CDR2 is FQNEAQ in the germline V gene (reference sequence). V lost 5 bases and J 5 bases, leaving 21 bases between the germline ends. This CDR3 is CASSPISGPGRETQYF. The DNA of the CDR3 is TGTGCCAGCAGCCCAATCAGTGGCCCTGGTCGGGAGACCCAGTACTTC.

Only a few counts were recorded for this clone. The chain couples TRBV12-5 to TRBJ2-2; 10 bases agree with TRBD2. Germline V gene lookup returns CDR1 LGHNT and CDR2 FRNRAP. The CDR3 has 16 residues. V dropped 6 bases and J dropped 3; count of bases not matched to a gene: 7. The CDR3 loop is CASGPSGGDDTGELFF. The CDR3 DNA is TGTGCTAGTGGCCCAAGCGGGGGGGACGACACCGGGGAGCTGTTTTTT.

J is TRBJ1-1 and V is TRBV18; TRBD1 matches 8 bases. Losses at the gene ends were 6 bases for V and 0 bases for J; bases not matched to a gene: 6. CDR3 length: 15 amino acids. The germline gives CDR1 KGHSH, CDR2 LQKENI. In DNA, the CDR3 is TGTGCCAGCTCCCCCAGGGACAGGATGAACACTGAAGCTTTCTTT. Translated, it gives CASSPRDRMNTEAFF.

V usage is TRBV19 and J usage is TRBJ1-5; D perhaps matches TRBD1 (5 bases). V lost 3 bases to trimming and J lost 0 bases, with 9 bases between them. Germline lookup yields CDR1 LNHDA and CDR2 SQIVND (reference sequence). The CDR3 loop spans 15 amino acids. CDR3 sequence: CASSIWGSSNQPQHF. The CDR3, as DNA: TGTGCCAGTAGTATCTGGGGGTCTAGCAATCAGCCCCAGCATTTT.

The table lists this clone with a count of one. The chain carries TRBV6-5 and TRBJ1-2; D not resolved. Germline lookup yields CDR1 MNHEY and CDR2 SVGAGI. V gave up 6 bases and J gave up 3 bases, with 8 bases separating them. The CDR3 loop spans 12 amino acids. The CDR3 DNA follows: TGTGCCAGCAGAGATTGGGACTATGGCTACACCTTC. Translating gives CASRDWDYGYTF.

This chain joins TRBV4-3 and TRBJ1-2; D gene unclear. V was trimmed by 0 bases and J by 4 bases, leaving 12 bases between them. The CDR3 extends over 15 amino acids. The germline CDR1 and CDR2 sequences are LGHNA and YSLEER. Here the CDR3 DNA reads TGCGCCAGCAGCCAAGATAGGGAGTTGGGCTATGGCTACACCTTC. Amino acid sequence: CASSQDRELGYGYTF.

The chain combines TRBV9 with TRBJ2-3, with 10 positions matching TRBD2. CDR3 size: 13 residues. Germline loops: CDR1 SGDLS, CDR2 YYNGEE. V lost 2 bases, J lost 14 bases, and 8 bases stayed unmatched. Written as DNA, the CDR3 is TGTGCCAGCAGCGTCCCAGCGGGGGGGCTTCTGTATTTT. This gives the protein CASSVPAGGLLYF.

The V and J genes are TRBV29-1 and TRBJ2-3; D not resolved. The CDR3 spans 13 residues. V dropped 6 bases and J dropped 0 bases, with 10 bases sitting between them. CDR1 is SQVTM, CDR2 ANQGSEA, per germline. The CDR3 DNA is TGCAGCGTCATACCGGACAGCACAGATACGCAGTATTTT. Translated: CSVIPDSTDTQYF.

The J gene is TRBJ1-6, the V gene TRBV9; D not resolved. This CDR3 region has 15 residues. The V and J ends lost 0 bases and 7 bases respectively, with 11 bases between them. Germline lookup yields CDR1 SGDLS and CDR2 YYNGEE. The CDR3 loop reads CASSVEAVLNSPLHF. CDR3 bases: TGTGCCAGCAGCGTAGAGGCAGTCTTAAATTCACCCCTCCACTTT.

The V and J genes are TRBV19 and TRBJ1-1, with D possibly being TRBD1 (6 bases). Deletions cut 6 bases from V and 11 bases from J, with 25 bases between. The CDR3 runs 15 residues. CDR1 LNHDA and CDR2 SQIVND come from the germline V gene (reference sequence). CDR3 sequence reads: CASSRVGGTQGFAFF. The DNA of the CDR3 is TGTGCCAGTAGCAGAGTGGGGGGGACTCAGGGGTTCGCTTTCTTT.

The chain recombines TRBV10-3 with TRBJ2-1, with TRBD2 matching over 9 bases. The germline gives CDR1 ENHRY, CDR2 SYGVKD. This CDR3 has 15 residues. After removal of 0 bases from V and 5 bases from J, the junction contained 2 bases not matched to a gene. This CDR3 is CAISESSGGHNEQFF. Here the CDR3 DNA reads TGTGCCATCAGTGAGTCTAGCGGGGGACACAATGAGCAGTTCTTC.

Only one count was recorded for this clone. This chain connects TRBV5-5 to TRBJ1-4, with TRBD1 identical over 7 bases. J lost 7 bases, V lost 0 bases, and 9 bases had no gene match. The CDR3 is made up of 16 amino acids. The germline gives CDR1 SGHKS, CDR2 YYEKEE (reference sequence). The CDR3 sequence: CASSLEAGTAFEKLFF. The CDR3 DNA sequence: TGTGCCAGCAGCTTGGAGGCCGGGACAGCTTTTGAAAAACTGTTTTTT.

This sequence joins TRBV13 and TRBJ2-1; TRBD2 agrees at 12 bases. The ends lost 6 bases at V and 3 bases at J; junction bases unmatched: 6. Germline assignment: CDR1 PRHDT and CDR2 FYEKMQ (reference sequence). The CDR3 sequence is 16 residues long. CDR3 sequence (DNA): TGTGCCAGCAGTCCGCTAGCGGGGGGGGTCTACAATGAGCAGTTCTTC. Translated, it gives CASSPLAGGVYNEQFF.

The rearrangement uses TRBV6-6 and TRBJ2-2; 7 positions match TRBD2. V lost 4 bases to trimming and J lost 4 bases; unmatched junction nucleotides: 6. The CDR3 extends over 15 amino acids. The germline CDR1 and CDR2 sequences are MNHNY and SVGAGI (reference sequence). CDR3: CASSFAWGGTGELFF. The CDR3 DNA sequence: TGTGCCAGCAGTTTCGCCTGGGGGGGCACCGGGGAGCTGTTTTTT.

This clone came up a few times. This chain connects TRBV6-5 to TRBJ1-1; tentatively, D is TRBD1 (5 bases). The CDR3 length is 12 residues. V shed 0 bases and J shed 6 bases, with 5 bases lying between them. From germline, CDR1 is MNHEY and CDR2 SVGAGI. The CDR3 nucleotides read TGTGCCAGCAGTTACTCGGGGGCTGAAGCTTTCTTT. It encodes CASSYSGAEAFF.

The rearrangement links TRBV19 to TRBJ1-5, with D hard to call. Germline CDR1 is LNHDA and CDR2 is SQIVND (reference sequence). The V gene lost 1 base and the J gene lost 1 base, with 8 bases spanning the gap. The CDR3 is 15 amino acids. The CDR3 reads CASSIASASNQPQHF. The DNA for the CDR3 is TGTGCCAGTAGTATAGCCAGCGCCAGCAATCAGCCCCAGCATTTT. Supplemented by reference TRBV19 and TRBJ1-5, the full variable domain reads DGGITQSPKYLFRKEGQNVTLSCEQNLNHDAMYWYRQDPGQGLRLIYYSQIVNDFQKGDIAEGYSVSREKKESFPLTVTSAQKNPTAFYLCASSIASASNQPQHFGDGTRLSIL.

This sequence joins TRBV2 and TRBJ1-2; D perhaps matches TRBD1 (6 bases). Germline CDR1 reads SNHLY; CDR2 reads FYNNEI. V was pared by 7 bases and J by 13 bases, with 7 bases between. The CDR3 sequence is 8 residues long. The CDR3 region has the DNA TGTGCCAGCAAAGGGGGCACCTTC. Translating gives CASKGGTF.

The J gene is TRBJ2-7, the V gene TRBV7-8; 8 nucleotides line up with TRBD2. V dropped 4 bases and J dropped 6; count of bases not matched to a gene: 14. The germline gives CDR1 SGHVS, CDR2 FQNEAQ. The CDR3 spans 16 residues. The CDR3: CASSYLAGGAVVEQYF. CDR3 bases: TGTGCCAGCAGCTACCTCGCCGGGGGGGCCGTTGTCGAGCAGTACTTC.

This clone occurred a few times. This chain uses TRBV25-1 with TRBJ1-4, with D perhaps TRBD1 (5 bases). The CDR3 loop spans 15 amino acids. CDR1 is MGHDK and CDR2 is SYGVNS in the germline V gene. Trimming removed 4 bases from V and 8 bases from J, with 17 bases in between. The CDR3 sequence is CASSGERGFREKLFF. The CDR3 bases are TGTGCCAGCAGTGGCGAGAGGGGATTTCGAGAAAAACTGTTTTTT.

The J gene is TRBJ2-1, the V gene TRBV19, with D uncertain. This CDR3 has 14 amino acids. Germline CDR1 LNHDA, CDR2 SQIVND (reference sequence). V was cut by 3 bases and J by 6 bases, with 12 bases left in between. CDR3 sequence: CASSISWPPNEQFF. In nucleotides, the CDR3 is TGTGCCAGTAGTATCAGTTGGCCCCCCAATGAGCAGTTCTTC. The full variable domain, rest sourced from reference TRBV19 and TRBJ2-1, is DGGITQSPKYLFRKEGQNVTLSCEQNLNHDAMYWYRQDPGQGLRLIYYSQIVNDFQKGDIAEGYSVSREKKESFPLTVTSAQKNPTAFYLCASSISWPPNEQFFGPGTRLTVL.

This chain links TRBV9 with TRBJ2-5; either TRBD1 or TRBD2 may supply D (5 bases each). Germline CDR1 and CDR2: SGDLS and YYNGEE. Trimming removed 4 bases at V and 2 bases at J, with 12 bases between. The CDR3 length is 14 residues. CDR3: CASSQGGLQETQYF. The DNA of the CDR3 is TGTGCCAGCAGCCAGGGCGGGCTTCAAGAGACCCAGTACTTC.

The V call is TRBV2, the J call TRBJ2-5; TRBD1 matches 11 bases. The CDR3 consists of 15 residues. Germline values: CDR1 SNHLY, CDR2 FYNNEI. V gave up 3 bases and J gave up 5 bases; unmatched junction bases: 5. The CDR3 DNA is TGTGCCAGCAGTGAGGGACAGGGGGAGGTGGAGACCCAGTACTTC. Residues: CASSEGQGEVETQYF.